This record looks at one T cell receptor beta chain sequence and its context. Its antigen remains unknown. This entry belongs to a study of blood T cells in healthy people across ages. Regarding the study as a whole: Naive CD4+ cells and diversity were both higher in long-lived donors than in aged donors.

Combining a sample-barcoded 5' primer with a J-beta primer mix, a second PCR ran for 7 to 11 cycles. Each CDR3 protein is one row after TCRdb ran MiXCR on the 5' RACE reads. This sample yields hundreds of thousands of distinct CDR3 sequences, of which about 30% are seen a single time; approximately 15% belongs to the top ten. In germline, CDR1 is SGHTA, CDR2 FQGNSA. Trimming pared 2 bases from V and 0 bases from J, leaving 8 bases between. The CDR3 is made up of 15 amino acids. The sequence came from a woman older than 75 in good health. Sequencing was done on a sample of blood. The genes are TRBV7-2 and TRBJ1-3; no clear D gene. CDR3 DNA: TGTGCCAGCAGCTTAAGACTAGGCTCTGGAAACACCATATATTTT. The encoded protein is CASSLRLGSGNTIYF.